These 31 T cell receptor beta chains were all obtained from the same sample, sequenced in a study of identical twins. MiXCR, run by TCRdb on the 5' RACE reads, gives a single entry per CDR3 protein. This sample has 400,000 to 550,000 distinct CDR3 sequences; roughly 26% occur once, and the top ten carry 2.9%. These data also featured in a second study, about T cells expressing NK-cell markers.

The material sequenced was CD4+ T cells sorted from blood. The receptor source for this set is a woman under 30 in good health.

This sequence joins TRBV18 and TRBJ1-3, with D hard to call. Trimming left V 3 bases short and J 0 bases short, with 18 bases between. The CDR3 spans 18 residues. The V gene's germline CDR1 is KGHSH and CDR2 LQKENI. The CDR3 DNA reads TGTGCCAGCTCACCCCGGGGAGGACGAGCCTCCTCTGGAAACACCATATATTTT. Translation: CASSPRGGRASSGNTIYF.

The chain uses TRBV6-5 and TRBJ2-3; perhaps TRBD1 as D (6 bases). The germline CDR1 and CDR2 sequences are MNHEY and SVGAGI. The CDR3 has 15 residues. V lost 3 bases and J 4 bases, leaving 14 bases between the germline ends. CDR3 in DNA: TGTGCCAGCAGTTATGAGGCAGGGGTTGCAGATACGCAGTATTTT. Translating it yields CASSYEAGVADTQYF.

This clonotype appeared a few times. This rearrangement joins TRBV20-1 to TRBJ2-3; a weak D match, TRBD2 (6 bases). The CDR3 has 15 amino acids. Trimming left V 3 bases short and J 3 bases short, with 16 bases between. CDR1 DFQATT and CDR2 SNEGSKA come from the germline V gene (reference sequence). In nucleotides, the CDR3 is TGCAGTGCTAGCCAGTCGGTAGCGGAAACAGATACGCAGTATTTT. Protein sequence: CSASQSVAETDTQYF.

The sample holds many counts of this clonotype. The chain is built from TRBV5-1 and TRBJ2-3; D is undetermined. Germline CDR1 reads SGHRS; CDR2 reads YFSETQ. This CDR3 region has 13 residues. The germline V and J ends were trimmed by 8 bases and 2 bases, with 12 bases remaining between them. CDR3 DNA: TGCGCCAGATCTTTTTGGCCCACAGATACGCAGTATTTT. This gives the protein CARSFWPTDTQYF.

This chain joins TRBV10-2 and TRBJ2-1; 12 bases agree with TRBD2. The CDR3 totals 14 residues. Per germline, CDR1 WSHSY and CDR2 SAAADI. The V segment lost 8 bases and the J segment 5 bases; nucleotides outside the gene matches: 4. CDR3 region: CASRASGRDNEQFF. CDR3 DNA sequence: TGCGCCAGCCGGGCTAGCGGGAGGGACAATGAGCAGTTCTTC.

The sample holds a few counts of this clonotype. J is TRBJ1-6 and V is TRBV11-3; no reliable D call. Trimming left V 0 bases short and J 8 bases short, with 5 bases between. The germline V gene has CDR1 SGHNT and CDR2 YENEEA. The CDR3 sequence is 13 residues long. This CDR3 is CASSLEADSPLHF. The CDR3 DNA reads TGTGCCAGCAGCTTAGAGGCGGATTCACCCCTCCACTTT.

This clonotype came up once. The gene calls are TRBV18 and TRBJ1-2; perhaps TRBD1 as D (5 bases). The germline CDR1 and CDR2 sequences are KGHSH and LQKENI. V gave up 6 bases and J gave up 7 bases, with 15 bases separating them. The CDR3 is 13 residues long. The DNA of the CDR3 is TGTGCCAGCTCGATGGGGGAACAAGGTGGCTACACCTTC. It codes for CASSMGEQGGYTF.

With regard to this clonotype: Germline and junction disagree at one end, which may indicate a read error. The gene calls are TRBV6-1 and TRBJ2-2, with 7 bases that match TRBD2. Per germline, CDR1 MNHNS and CDR2 SASEGT. This CDR3 comprises 15 residues. The DNA for the CDR3 is TGTGCCAGCAAAAAGGGAGGGTATAGTATCGGGGAGCTCTTTTTT. This translates into CASKKGGYSIGELFF.

This clonotype was observed a handful of times. The genes are TRBV5-4 and TRBJ2-5; the D gene is possibly TRBD2 (6 bases). The germline CDR1 and CDR2 sequences are SGHNT and YYREEE (reference sequence). V was cut by 4 bases and J by 1 base, with 17 bases left in between. There are 16 residues in the CDR3. The chain's CDR3 is CASSPGTGLLQETQYF. As DNA, the CDR3 is TGTGCCAGCAGCCCTGGAACGGGACTTCTCCAAGAGACCCAGTACTTC. The full variable domain, with the rest looked up from reference TRBV5-4 and TRBJ2-5, is ETGVTQSPTHLIKTRGQQVTLRCSSQSGHNTVSWYQQALGQGPQFIFQYYREEENGRGNFPPRFSGLQFPNYSSELNVNALELDDSALYLCASSPGTGLLQETQYFGPGTRLLVL.

This clonotype was counted between two and nine times. This rearrangement joins TRBV16 to TRBJ1-3; D remains ambiguous. The V gene lost 2 bases and the J gene lost 0 bases, with 17 bases spanning the gap. This CDR3 is 18 amino acids long. From germline, CDR1 is KGHSY and CDR2 FQNENV. The CDR3 nucleotides read TGTGCCAGCAGCCAAAGGCGACAAGAGCGATCCTCTGGAAACACCATATATTTT. Translation gives CASSQRRQERSSGNTIYF.

The J gene is TRBJ2-3, the V gene TRBV20-1; D is possibly TRBD2 (6 bases). The V and J ends lost 5 bases and 2 bases respectively, with 17 bases between them. The CDR3 spans 15 residues. Germline loops: CDR1 DFQATT, CDR2 SNEGSKA (reference sequence). CDR3 sequence reads: CSAFRTGVNTDTQYF. The CDR3 bases are TGCAGTGCTTTCCGTACGGGGGTAAACACAGATACGCAGTATTTT.

This clonotype was seen a single time. The rearrangement uses TRBV10-3 and TRBJ2-3; 7 bases line up with TRBD2. The germline CDR1 and CDR2 sequences are ENHRY and SYGVKD. This CDR3 is 14 amino acids long. Trimming took 3 bases from V and 1 from J; bases not matched to a gene: 1. This CDR3 reads CAISDRGGTDTQYF. DNA for the CDR3: TGTGCCATCAGTGACCGGGGGGGCACAGATACGCAGTATTTT.

This clonotype has only a few counts. This chain joins TRBV10-1 and TRBJ2-5; D is perhaps TRBD2 (7 bases). This CDR3 region has 13 residues. CDR1 and CDR2 (germline): WNHNN, SYGVQD (reference sequence). The germline V and J ends were trimmed by 10 bases and 1 base, with 13 bases remaining between them. CDR3 nucleotides: TGCGCCACCGGGGGGCTCGCCCAAGAGACCCAGTACTTC. Translated, it gives CATGGLAQETQYF.

The gene calls are TRBV6-5 and TRBJ1-1; possible D gene TRBD1, 5 bases. CDR3 length: 16 amino acids. Germline-derived CDR1 and CDR2 are MNHEY and SVGAGI. Trimming shortened V by 4 bases and J by 0 bases, and 15 bases separated the two germline ends. This CDR3 reads CASSFGGGWVNTEAFF. CDR3 DNA: TGTGCCAGCAGTTTCGGCGGGGGGTGGGTGAACACTGAAGCTTTCTTT.

The genes are TRBV5-1 and TRBJ2-1; D may match TRBD1 or TRBD2 (5 bases each). Trimming took off 1 base at V and 12 bases at J, with 20 bases between the two ends. There are 15 residues in the CDR3. Germline CDR1 is SGHRS and CDR2 is YFSETQ. CDR3 in DNA: TGCGCCAGCAGCTTGTTCTCGAGCGAGTGGGACGGGCAGTTCTTC. It yields the protein CASSLFSSEWDGQFF.

In this sample, this clonotype turned up a few times. The genes are TRBV7-2 and TRBJ2-5; D is undetermined. The CDR3 has 13 residues. Trimming left V 6 bases short and J 7 bases short, with 15 bases between. Germline V gene data show CDR1 as SGHTA and CDR2 as FQGNSA. The CDR3 DNA reads TGTGCCAGCAGACCTCCAGAAGGTGGGACCCAGTACTTC. It is translated as CASRPPEGGTQYF.

This chain links TRBV20-1 with TRBJ2-7, with 11 bases fitting TRBD2. The germline gives CDR1 DFQATT, CDR2 SNEGSKA (reference sequence). The CDR3 is made up of 13 amino acids. Germline trimming cut 6 bases from V and 5 bases from J; bases unmatched to any gene: 6. CDR3 sequence: CSAWTSGHHEQYF. In DNA form, the CDR3 reads TGCAGTGCGTGGACTAGCGGGCACCACGAGCAGTACTTC.

This chain uses TRBV20-1 with TRBJ2-1; D gene ambiguous. CDR1 and CDR2 (germline): DFQATT, SNEGSKA (reference sequence). V lost 6 bases to trimming and J lost 0 bases, with 12 bases between them. The CDR3 extends over 14 amino acids. The CDR3 bases are TGCAGTGCCGACCCTCGGAGCTCCTACAATGAGCAGTTCTTC. This encodes CSADPRSSYNEQFF.

This clonotype turned up a few times. The rearrangement uses TRBV30 and TRBJ2-3; unclear D gene. The CDR3 has 14 residues. The germline V gene has CDR1 GTSNPN and CDR2 SVGIG (reference sequence). V dropped 3 bases and J dropped 1 base, with 11 bases sitting between them. The CDR3 DNA is TGTGCCTGGAGCCTCTCATTTCGCACAGATACGCAGTATTTT. Its protein product is CAWSLSFRTDTQYF.

This clonotype occurred a few times. The chain combines TRBV12-3 or TRBV12-4 with TRBJ2-3; D is ambiguous. The ends were cut back, 7 bases at V and 3 bases at J, with 5 bases in the middle. This CDR3 is built from 11 residues. The CDR3 region has the DNA TGTGCCAGCACCATAACAGATACGCAGTATTTT. Translation gives CASTITDTQYF.

This chain links TRBV5-1 with TRBJ1-1; no firm D call. From germline, CDR1 is SGHRS and CDR2 YFSETQ. The CDR3 has 15 residues. Trimming took 4 bases from V and 1 from J, leaving 14 bases between them. The CDR3 nucleotides read TGCGCCAGCAGCAGGAGGGCTCTAACGAACACTGAAGCTTTCTTT. It translates to CASSRRALTNTEAFF.

This clonotype was counted between two and nine times. The chain links TRBV4-3 to TRBJ2-5; possibly TRBD1 or TRBD2 for D (5 bases each). The germline CDR1 and CDR2 sequences are LGHNA and YSLEER. This CDR3 comprises 16 residues. V was cut by 4 bases and J by 1 base, with 16 bases left in between. CDR3 bases: TGCGCCAGCAGCCGCCACCGGGACCGCGCCCAAGAGACCCAGTACTTC. Its protein product is CASSRHRDRAQETQYF.

The V call is TRBV15, the J call TRBJ1-5; D possibly corresponds to TRBD1 (6 bases). Germline CDR1 is LNHNV and CDR2 is YYDKDF (reference sequence). V was clipped by 6 bases and J by 4 bases, with 10 bases between them. The CDR3 has 13 amino acids. The CDR3 coding sequence is TGTGCCACCAGTACAGGACAGAATCAGCCCCAGCATTTT. As protein: CATSTGQNQPQHF.

This clonotype was counted only a few times. V usage is TRBV5-6 and J usage is TRBJ2-1; 8 nucleotides line up with TRBD1. V lost 2 bases and J lost 6; bases outside the gene matches: 13. CDR1 is SGHDT and CDR2 is YYEEEE in the germline V gene. This CDR3 region has 17 residues. CDR3 amino acids: CASSFLASRGRVNEQFF. CDR3 DNA: TGTGCCAGCAGCTTCCTAGCTTCCAGGGGGCGAGTCAATGAGCAGTTCTTC. Full variable domain (rest looked up from reference TRBV5-6 and TRBJ2-1): DAGVTQSPTHLIKTRGQQVTLRCSPKSGHDTVSWYQQALGQGPQFIFQYYEEEERQRGNFPDRFSGHQFPNYSSELNVNALLLGDSALYLCASSFLASRGRVNEQFFGPGTRLTVL.

There are a few counts of this clonotype. This sequence joins TRBV7-9 and TRBJ1-1; D is unclear. V dropped 5 bases and J dropped 6 bases, with 19 bases sitting between them. Germline values: CDR1 SEHNR, CDR2 FQNEAQ (reference sequence). The CDR3 sequence is 15 residues long. Written as DNA, the CDR3 is TGTGCCAGCAGCCGTCTGGGAGCAATGGGAGCTGAAGCTTTCTTT. It encodes CASSRLGAMGAEAFF.

Notes on this clonotype: A read error may account for a junction end that differs from germline. This sequence joins TRBV20-1 and TRBJ2-3, with D tentatively TRBD2 (5 bases). Germline CDR1 reads DFQATT; CDR2 reads SNEGSKA (reference sequence). The CDR3 is 13 amino acids. The CDR3 reads CSGRGGSTDTQYF. The CDR3 bases are TGCAGTGGTAGAGGCGGGAGCACAGATACGCAGTATTTT.

This clonotype appeared a few times. The J gene is TRBJ2-7, the V gene TRBV11-2; 7 bases map to TRBD1. CDR1 is SGHAT and CDR2 is FQNNGV in the germline V gene. This CDR3 contains 16 residues. V shed 3 bases, J shed 6 bases, and the junction held 14 bases outside the gene matches. DNA for the CDR3: TGTGCCAGCAGCTTGCTTGGACAGGCCCTTGGGTTCGAGCAGTACTTC. It translates to CASSLLGQALGFEQYF.

This clonotype was picked up a small number of times. The chain employs TRBV7-9 and TRBJ1-2, with D unclear. Germline V gives CDR1 SEHNR, CDR2 FQNEAQ (reference sequence). CDR3 size: 13 residues. V was clipped by 1 base and J by 4 bases, with 7 bases between them. CDR3 region: CASSLDLGYGYTF. The DNA for the CDR3 is TGTGCCAGCAGCTTAGACTTAGGCTATGGCTACACCTTC.

This clonotype was detected a few times. This rearrangement joins TRBV7-2 to TRBJ2-1; 12 bases line up with TRBD2. The CDR3 totals 16 residues. The V and J ends lost 1 base and 3 bases, in that order; junction bases with no gene match: 1. Germline V lookup: CDR1 SGHTA, CDR2 FQGNSA. The CDR3 DNA reads TGTGCCAGCAGCTTAGGACTAGCGGGAGACTACAATGAGCAGTTCTTC. It encodes CASSLGLAGDYNEQFF.

This clonotype was observed a few times. The chain links TRBV5-1 to TRBJ2-2; 7 nucleotides agree with TRBD2. This CDR3 has 13 residues. V lost 5 bases, J lost 4 bases, and 2 bases stayed unmatched. Per the germline V gene, CDR1 is SGHRS and CDR2 is YFSETQ. The CDR3 here is CASRWTSTGELFF. The DNA of the CDR3 is TGCGCCAGCAGATGGACTAGCACCGGGGAGCTGTTTTTT.

This clonotype was seen only a few times. J is TRBJ2-2 and V is TRBV12-3 or TRBV12-4, with TRBD2 identical over 13 bases. The V gene end was trimmed by 6 bases and the J gene end by 3 bases; junction bases not matched to a gene: 10. CDR3 size: 18 residues. The CDR3 region is CASRGTSGTIGYTGELFF. DNA for the CDR3: TGTGCCAGCAGGGGGACTAGCGGGACCATTGGGTACACCGGGGAGCTGTTTTTT.